A selection of T cell receptor beta chains follows, all from one sample in a study of chemoradiotherapy in HPV16-positive cancers. The protocol was immunoSEQ multiplex PCR, while the TCRdb copy is restricted to in-frame clones and leaves out a portion. The sample contains tens of thousands of clones, around 94% of which appear only once. This material consisted of blood, taken from a patient who underwent chemoradiotherapy. The source of these receptors is a human donor with HPV-associated anogenital cancer. Each CDR3 is given with its conserved first and last residue. A D gene is named only where the DNA matches it firmly. Only some rows state a clone size, as once, few, many or a class for expanded clones.

-	TRBV2	-	TRBJ2-3	CASSWEAVDTQYF	TGTGCCAGCAGCTGGGAAGCAGTAGATACGCAGTATTTT
-	TRBV5-1	-	TRBJ1-3	CASSKAGNSGNTIYF	TGCGCCAGCAGTAAAGCAGGGAACTCTGGAAACACCATATATTTT
-	TRBV28	once	TRBJ2-7	CASSLQAGNPYEQYF	TGTGCCAGCAGTCTCCAGGCCGGGAACCCTTACGAGCAGTACTTC
-	TRBV14	once	TRBJ1-3	CASSARLDDLGNTIYF	TGTGCCAGCAGCGCCCGACTGGACGACCTCGGAAACACCATATATTTT
TRBD2	TRBV7-2	-	TRBJ2-7	CASSQTRSSGSYEQYF	TGTGCCAGCAGCCAGACCCGGAGTAGCGGGTCCTACGAGCAGTACTTC
TRBD2	TRBV4-3	-	TRBJ2-2	CASSQGQREISGELFF	TGCGCCAGCAGCCAAGGTCAGCGGGAAATCTCCGGGGAGCTGTTTTTT
TRBD1	TRBV14	-	TRBJ1-2	CASSQIITGQGIFKDYTF	TGTGCCAGCAGCCAAATTATTACGGGACAGGGAATCTTCAAGGACTACACCTTC
-	TRBV19	-	TRBJ2-4	CASSIGAGPFIAKNIQYF	TGTGCCAGTAGTATAGGAGCGGGCCCCTTCATAGCCAAAAACATTCAGTACTTC
TRBD1	TRBV7-7	-	TRBJ2-2	CASRPTGDGELFF	TGTGCTAGCAGACCAACAGGGGACGGGGAGCTGTTTTTT
TRBD1	TRBV5-6	few	TRBJ1-1	CASQQGARTEAFF	TGTGCCAGCCAACAGGGGGCGCGGACTGAAGCTTTCTTT
-	TRBV7-6	-	TRBJ2-2	CASTQGNTGELFF	TGTGCCAGCACGCAGGGAAACACCGGGGAGCTGTTTTTT
TRBD2	TRBV5-6	-	TRBJ2-5	CASSSGRLQETQYF	TGTGCCAGCAGTAGCGGGAGGCTTCAAGAGACCCAGTACTTC
-	TRBV30	-	TRBJ2-7	CAWGKLYEQYF	TGTGCCTGGGGGAAGCTGTACGAGCAGTACTTC
-	TRBV7-9	-	TRBJ1-1	CASSSLVGGVTEAFF	TGTGCCAGCAGCTCCCTGGTGGGGGGAGTAACTGAAGCTTTCTTT
-	TRBV29-1	-	TRBJ2-3	CSVEGGVNTQYF	TGCAGCGTAGAAGGGGGGGTCAATACGCAGTATTTT
-	TRBV12-1	-	TRBJ1-5	CASSFCGDSSILNQPQHF	TGTGCCAGCAGCTTTTGTGGGGACAGCTCTATACTAAATCAGCCCCAGCATTTT
-	TRBV5-1	-	TRBJ2-3	CASSQDTAGDTQYF	TGCGCCAGCAGCCAGGACACTGCGGGAGATACGCAGTATTTT
-	TRBV5-1	-	TRBJ2-7	CASSSEQNYEQYF	TGCGCCAGCAGCTCCGAACAGAACTACGAGCAGTACTTC
-	TRBV7-8	-	TRBJ2-7	CASSLAQIRDSYEQYF	TGTGCCAGCAGCTTAGCGCAAATCCGAGATTCCTACGAGCAGTACTTC
-	TRBV5-3	-	TRBJ1-1	CARRSRTERFMNTEAFF	TGTGCCAGAAGATCGAGGACAGAGCGTTTCATGAACACTGAAGCTTTCTTT
-	TRBV6-5	-	TRBJ2-3	CASSYLGDWGTDTQYF	TGTGCCAGCAGTTACTTAGGGGATTGGGGCACAGATACGCAGTATTTT
TRBD2	TRBV7-9	-	TRBJ2-3	CASSLGRGTSPPDTQYF	TGTGCCAGCAGCTTAGGGAGAGGGACTAGCCCCCCAGATACGCAGTATTTT
-	TRBV9	-	TRBJ1-5	CASSPSWGFGNQPQHF	TGTGCCAGCAGCCCATCCTGGGGATTTGGCAATCAGCCCCAGCATTTT
-	TRBV7-9	-	TRBJ2-5	CASSSNQETQYF	TGTGCCAGCAGCTCGAACCAAGAGACCCAGTACTTC
TRBD1	TRBV5-1	-	TRBJ1-4	CASSTGQGGGKLFF	TGCGCCAGCAGCACAGGACAGGGTGGCGGAAAACTGTTTTTT
TRBD2	TRBV7-3	-	TRBJ2-3	CASSFKGSGGRTDTQYF	TGTGCCAGCAGCTTTAAGGGAAGCGGGGGGCGCACAGATACGCAGTATTTT
-	TRBV2	-	TRBJ2-5	CASSSNSQETQYF	TGTGCCAGCAGTTCAAACAGCCAAGAGACCCAGTACTTC
-	TRBV28	-	TRBJ2-7	CASSPRSQDEQYF	TGTGCCAGCAGTCCTCGTTCTCAGGACGAGCAGTACTTC
-	TRBV5-4	-	TRBJ2-5	CASSNRGGGKETQYF	TGTGCCAGCAGTAATAGGGGAGGGGGGAAAGAGACCCAGTACTTC
TRBD1	TRBV2	few	TRBJ2-4	CASLGDRENIQYF	TGTGCCAGCCTAGGGGACAGGGAAAACATTCAGTACTTC
-	TRBV18	-	TRBJ1-1	CASSPEPGNTEAFF	TGTGCCAGCTCACCAGAACCCGGGAACACTGAAGCTTTCTTT
TRBD1	TRBV7-9	-	TRBJ2-1	CASTKGAGEQFF	TGTGCCAGCACCAAGGGGGCTGGTGAGCAGTTCTTC
-	TRBV5-4	-	TRBJ1-1	CASSLGDTEAFF	TGTGCCAGCAGCTTGGGGGACACTGAAGCTTTCTTT
-	TRBV27	-	TRBJ1-5	CASSPLIGQPQHF	TGTGCCAGCAGTCCTCTTATCGGTCAGCCCCAGCATTTT
TRBD1	TRBV7-9	-	TRBJ2-7	CASSFYRGYEQYF	TGTGCCAGCAGCTTCTACAGGGGTTACGAGCAGTACTTC
-	TRBV15	-	TRBJ2-5	CATSRASGVRETQYF	TGTGCCACCAGCAGAGCGTCCGGAGTACGGGAGACCCAGTACTTC
-	TRBV6-5	-	TRBJ2-7	CASSYSSRDHEQYF	TGTGCCAGCAGTTACTCGAGTAGGGATCACGAGCAGTACTTC
-	TRBV7-3	-	TRBJ2-1	CASSSGAYNEQFF	TGTGCCAGCAGCTCTGGAGCCTACAATGAGCAGTTCTTC
-	TRBV5-1	-	TRBJ2-2	CASSSLGTLNTGELFF	TGCGCCAGCAGCTCCCTCGGGACCCTGAACACCGGGGAGCTGTTTTTT
TRBD2	TRBV27	-	TRBJ2-7	CASSLGGLAGGPLEQYF	TGTGCCAGCAGTTTAGGGGGACTAGCGGGAGGCCCCCTCGAGCAGTACTTC
TRBD2	TRBV5-1	-	TRBJ2-7	CASSPGLADFSEQYF	TGCGCCAGCAGCCCCGGACTAGCAGACTTCTCCGAGCAGTACTTC
-	TRBV27	-	TRBJ2-6	CASRDSGANVLTF	TGTGCCAGCAGGGACTCTGGGGCCAACGTCCTGACTTTC